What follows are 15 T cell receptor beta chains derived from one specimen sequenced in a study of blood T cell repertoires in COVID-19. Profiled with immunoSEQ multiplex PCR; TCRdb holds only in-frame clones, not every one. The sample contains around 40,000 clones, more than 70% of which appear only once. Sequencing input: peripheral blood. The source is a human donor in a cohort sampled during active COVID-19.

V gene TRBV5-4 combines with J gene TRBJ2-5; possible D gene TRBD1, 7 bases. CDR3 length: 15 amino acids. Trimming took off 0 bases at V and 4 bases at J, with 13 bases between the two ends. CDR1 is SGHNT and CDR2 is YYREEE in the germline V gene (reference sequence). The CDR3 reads CASSLGGAGGETQYF. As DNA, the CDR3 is TGTGCCAGCAGCTTGGGGGGGGCAGGGGGAGAGACCCAGTACTTC. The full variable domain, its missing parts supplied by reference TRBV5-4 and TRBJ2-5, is ETGVTQSPTHLIKTRGQQVTLRCSSQSGHNTVSWYQQALGQGPQFIFQYYREEENGRGNFPPRFSGLQFPNYSSELNVNALELDDSALYLCASSLGGAGGETQYFGPGTRLLVL.

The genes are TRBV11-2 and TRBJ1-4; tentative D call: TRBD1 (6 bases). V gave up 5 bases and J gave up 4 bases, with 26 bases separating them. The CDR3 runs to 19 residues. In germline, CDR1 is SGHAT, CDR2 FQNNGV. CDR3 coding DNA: TGTGCCAGCAGCCCCGGGGGGGGGACATTCGAATCCCTTAATGAAAAACTGTTTTTT. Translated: CASSPGGGTFESLNEKLFF. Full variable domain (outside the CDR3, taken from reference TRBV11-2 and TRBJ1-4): EAGVAQSPRYKIIEKRQSVAFWCNPISGHATLYWYQQILGQGPKLLIQFQNNGVVDDSQLPKDRFSAERLKGVDSTLKIQPAKLEDSAVYLCASSPGGGTFESLNEKLFFGSGTQLSVL.

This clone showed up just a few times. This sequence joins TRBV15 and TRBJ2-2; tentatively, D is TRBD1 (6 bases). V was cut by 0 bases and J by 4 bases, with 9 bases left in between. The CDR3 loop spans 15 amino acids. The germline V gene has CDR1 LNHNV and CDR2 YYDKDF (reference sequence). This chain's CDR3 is CATSRDRGGTGELFF. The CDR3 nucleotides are TGTGCCACCAGCAGAGACAGGGGCGGCACCGGGGAGCTGTTTTTT.

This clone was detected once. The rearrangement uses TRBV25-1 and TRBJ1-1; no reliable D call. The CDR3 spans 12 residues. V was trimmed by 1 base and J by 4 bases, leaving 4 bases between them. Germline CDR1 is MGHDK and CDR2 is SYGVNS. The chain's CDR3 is CASSELSTEAFF. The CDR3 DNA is TGTGCCAGCAGTGAATTGAGCACTGAAGCTTTCTTT.

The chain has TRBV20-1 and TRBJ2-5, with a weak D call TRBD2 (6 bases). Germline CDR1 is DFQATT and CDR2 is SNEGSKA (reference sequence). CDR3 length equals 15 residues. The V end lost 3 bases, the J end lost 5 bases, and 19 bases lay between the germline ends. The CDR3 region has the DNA TGCAGTGCTAGTGATGGGCTTAGGGCGGGGGAGACCCAGTACTTC. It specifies CSASDGLRAGETQYF.

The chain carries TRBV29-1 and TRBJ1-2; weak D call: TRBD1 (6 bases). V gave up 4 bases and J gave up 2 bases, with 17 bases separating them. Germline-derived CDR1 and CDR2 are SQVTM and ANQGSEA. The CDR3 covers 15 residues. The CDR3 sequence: CSVGGGATSNYGYTF. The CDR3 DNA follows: TGCAGCGTTGGAGGGGGGGCCACCTCCAACTATGGCTACACCTTC.

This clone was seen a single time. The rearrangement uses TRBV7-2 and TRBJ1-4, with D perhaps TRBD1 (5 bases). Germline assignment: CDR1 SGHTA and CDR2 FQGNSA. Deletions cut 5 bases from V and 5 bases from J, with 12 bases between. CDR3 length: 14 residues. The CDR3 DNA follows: TGTGCCAGCAGCGAACGACAGTTAAATGAAAAACTGTTTTTT. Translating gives CASSERQLNEKLFF.

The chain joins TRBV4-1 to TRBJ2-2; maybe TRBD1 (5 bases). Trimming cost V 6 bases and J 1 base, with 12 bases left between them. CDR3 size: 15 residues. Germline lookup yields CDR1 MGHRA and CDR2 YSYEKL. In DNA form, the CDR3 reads TGCGCCAGCAGGAGCTATACAGGGAACACCGGGGAGCTGTTTTTT. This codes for CASRSYTGNTGELFF.

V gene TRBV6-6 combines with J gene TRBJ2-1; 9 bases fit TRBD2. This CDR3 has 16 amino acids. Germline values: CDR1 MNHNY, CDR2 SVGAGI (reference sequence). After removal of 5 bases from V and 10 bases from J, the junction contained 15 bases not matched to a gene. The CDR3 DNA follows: TGTGCCAGCAGTCAACCCGAGCTAGCGGGGCCGAGGGAGCAGTTCTTC. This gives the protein CASSQPELAGPREQFF.

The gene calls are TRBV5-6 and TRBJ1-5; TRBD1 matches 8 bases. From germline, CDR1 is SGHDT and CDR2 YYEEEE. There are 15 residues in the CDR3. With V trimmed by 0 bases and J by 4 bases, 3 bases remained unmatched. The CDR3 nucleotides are TGTGCCAGCAGCTTGGGACAGGGGAATAATCAGCCCCAGCATTTT. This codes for CASSLGQGNNQPQHF.

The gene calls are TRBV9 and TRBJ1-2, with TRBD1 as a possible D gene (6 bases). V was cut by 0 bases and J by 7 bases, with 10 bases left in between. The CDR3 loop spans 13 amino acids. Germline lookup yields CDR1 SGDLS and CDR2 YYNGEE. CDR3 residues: CASSVGGQGGYTF. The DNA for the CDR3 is TGTGCCAGCAGCGTAGGGGGGCAGGGTGGCTACACCTTC.

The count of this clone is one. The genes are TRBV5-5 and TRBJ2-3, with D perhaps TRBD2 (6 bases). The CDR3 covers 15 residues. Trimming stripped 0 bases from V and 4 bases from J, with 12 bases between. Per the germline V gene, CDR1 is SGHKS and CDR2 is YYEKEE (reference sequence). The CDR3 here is CASSLVQGGPDTQYF. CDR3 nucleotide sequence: TGTGCCAGCAGCTTGGTGCAGGGAGGTCCAGATACGCAGTATTTT.

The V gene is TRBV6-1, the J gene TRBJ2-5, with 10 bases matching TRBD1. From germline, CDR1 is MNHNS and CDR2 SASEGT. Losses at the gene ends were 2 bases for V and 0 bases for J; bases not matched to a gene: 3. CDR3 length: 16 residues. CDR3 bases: TGTGCCAGCAGTGAACTGGACAGGGGGTACCAAGAGACCCAGTACTTC. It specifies CASSELDRGYQETQYF.

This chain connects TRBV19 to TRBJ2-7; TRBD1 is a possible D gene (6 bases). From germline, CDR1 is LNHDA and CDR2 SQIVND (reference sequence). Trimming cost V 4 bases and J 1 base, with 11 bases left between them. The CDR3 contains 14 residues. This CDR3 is CASSTGVWSYEQYF. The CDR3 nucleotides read TGTGCCAGTAGTACAGGGGTATGGTCCTACGAGCAGTACTTC.

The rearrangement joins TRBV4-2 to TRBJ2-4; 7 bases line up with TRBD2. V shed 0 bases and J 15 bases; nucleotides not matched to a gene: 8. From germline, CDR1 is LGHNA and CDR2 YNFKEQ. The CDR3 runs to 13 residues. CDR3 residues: CASSQEWTSRLYF. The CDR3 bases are TGTGCCAGCAGCCAAGAGTGGACTAGTCGTTTGTACTTC.